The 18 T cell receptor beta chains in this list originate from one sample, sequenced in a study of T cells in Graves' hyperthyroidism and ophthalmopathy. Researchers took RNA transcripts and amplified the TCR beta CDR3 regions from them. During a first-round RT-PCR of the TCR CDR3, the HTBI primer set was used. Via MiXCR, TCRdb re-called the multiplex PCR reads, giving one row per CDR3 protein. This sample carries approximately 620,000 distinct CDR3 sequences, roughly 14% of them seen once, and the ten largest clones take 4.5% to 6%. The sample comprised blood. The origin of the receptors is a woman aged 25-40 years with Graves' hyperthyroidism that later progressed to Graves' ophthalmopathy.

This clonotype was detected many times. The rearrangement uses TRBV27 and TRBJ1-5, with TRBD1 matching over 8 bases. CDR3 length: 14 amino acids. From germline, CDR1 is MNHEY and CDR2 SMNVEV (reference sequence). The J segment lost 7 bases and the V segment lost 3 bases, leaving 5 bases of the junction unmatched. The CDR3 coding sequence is TGTGCCAGCAGTTTGGCAGGGGGCGTGCAGCCCCAGCATTTT. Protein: CASSLAGGVQPQHF.

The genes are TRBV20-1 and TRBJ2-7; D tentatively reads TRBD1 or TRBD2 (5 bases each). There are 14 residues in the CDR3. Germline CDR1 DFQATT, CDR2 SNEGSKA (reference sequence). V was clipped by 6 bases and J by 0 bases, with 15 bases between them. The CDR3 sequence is CSAGPRDGSYEQYF. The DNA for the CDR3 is TGCAGTGCAGGCCCCCGGGACGGCTCCTACGAGCAGTACTTC.

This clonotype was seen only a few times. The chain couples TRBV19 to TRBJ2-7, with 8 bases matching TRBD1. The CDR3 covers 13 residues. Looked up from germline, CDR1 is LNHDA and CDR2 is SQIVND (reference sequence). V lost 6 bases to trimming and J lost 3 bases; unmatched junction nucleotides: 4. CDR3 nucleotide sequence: TGTGCCAGTAGCGAAACAGGGGGCTACGAGCAGTACTTC. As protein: CASSETGGYEQYF.

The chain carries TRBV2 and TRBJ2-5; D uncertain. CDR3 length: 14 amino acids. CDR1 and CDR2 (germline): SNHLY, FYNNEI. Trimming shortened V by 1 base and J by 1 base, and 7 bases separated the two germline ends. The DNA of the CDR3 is TGTGCCAGCAGTGAAGACCCCTCCCAAGAGACCCAGTACTTC. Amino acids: CASSEDPSQETQYF.

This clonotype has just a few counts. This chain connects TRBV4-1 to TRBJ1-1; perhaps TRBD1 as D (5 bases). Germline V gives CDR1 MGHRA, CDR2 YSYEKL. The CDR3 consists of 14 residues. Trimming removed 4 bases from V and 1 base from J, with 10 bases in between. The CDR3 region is CASSPGLQNTEAFF. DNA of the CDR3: TGCGCCAGCAGCCCGGGGCTACAGAACACTGAAGCTTTCTTT.

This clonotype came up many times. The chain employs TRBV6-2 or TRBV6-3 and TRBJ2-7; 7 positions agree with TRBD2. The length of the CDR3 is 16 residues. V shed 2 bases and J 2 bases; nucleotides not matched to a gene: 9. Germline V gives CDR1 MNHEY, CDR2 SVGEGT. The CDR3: CASSYGGAGVPYEQYF. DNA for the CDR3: TGTGCCAGCAGTTACGGTGGGGCGGGAGTCCCCTACGAGCAGTACTTC.

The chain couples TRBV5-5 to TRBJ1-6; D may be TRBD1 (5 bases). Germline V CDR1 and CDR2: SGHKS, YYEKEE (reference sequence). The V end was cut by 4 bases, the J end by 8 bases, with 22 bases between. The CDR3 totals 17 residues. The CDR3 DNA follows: TGTGCCAGCAGCCGCCAGGGAACGGGTTCCCCAGATTCACCCCTCCACTTT. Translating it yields CASSRQGTGSPDSPLHF.

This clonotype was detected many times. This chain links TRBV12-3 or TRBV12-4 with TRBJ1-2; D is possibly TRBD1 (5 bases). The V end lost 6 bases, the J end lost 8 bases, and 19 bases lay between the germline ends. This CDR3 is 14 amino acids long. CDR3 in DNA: TGTGCCAGCAGCGATAGAAATAACAGGAGGGGCTACACCTTC. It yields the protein CASSDRNNRRGYTF.

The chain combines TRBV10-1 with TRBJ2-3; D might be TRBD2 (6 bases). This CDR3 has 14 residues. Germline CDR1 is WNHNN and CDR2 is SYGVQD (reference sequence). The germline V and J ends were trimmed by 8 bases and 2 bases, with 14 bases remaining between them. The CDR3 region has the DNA TGCGCCAGCGGCGGGACTGGCAACACAGATACGCAGTATTTT. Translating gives CASGGTGNTDTQYF.

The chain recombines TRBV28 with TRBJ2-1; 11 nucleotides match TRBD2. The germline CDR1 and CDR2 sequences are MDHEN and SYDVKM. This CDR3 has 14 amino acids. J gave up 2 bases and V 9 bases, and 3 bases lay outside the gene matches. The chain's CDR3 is CASTTSGAYNEQFF. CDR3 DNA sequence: TGTGCCAGTACGACTAGCGGGGCCTACAATGAGCAGTTCTTC. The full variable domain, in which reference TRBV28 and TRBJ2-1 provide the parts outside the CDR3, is DVKVTQSSRYLVKRTGEKVFLECVQDMDHENMFWYRQDPGLGLRLIYFSYDVKMKEKGDIPEGYSVSREKKERFSLILESASTNQTSMYLCASTTSGAYNEQFFGPGTRLTVL.

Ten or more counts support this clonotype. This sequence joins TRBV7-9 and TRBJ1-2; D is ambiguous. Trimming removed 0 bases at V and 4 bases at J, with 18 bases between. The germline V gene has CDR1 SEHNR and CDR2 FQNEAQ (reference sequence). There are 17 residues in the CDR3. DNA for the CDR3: TGTGCCAGCAGCTTAGCGTCTGATTCCGAGCAGGCCTATGGCTACACCTTC. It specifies CASSLASDSEQAYGYTF.

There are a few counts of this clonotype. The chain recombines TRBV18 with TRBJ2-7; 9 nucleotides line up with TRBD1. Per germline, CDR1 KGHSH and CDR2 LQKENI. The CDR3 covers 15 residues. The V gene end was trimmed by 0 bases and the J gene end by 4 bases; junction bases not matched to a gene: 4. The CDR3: CASSPPSQGAYEQYF. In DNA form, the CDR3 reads TGTGCCAGCTCACCACCATCACAGGGGGCGTACGAGCAGTACTTC.

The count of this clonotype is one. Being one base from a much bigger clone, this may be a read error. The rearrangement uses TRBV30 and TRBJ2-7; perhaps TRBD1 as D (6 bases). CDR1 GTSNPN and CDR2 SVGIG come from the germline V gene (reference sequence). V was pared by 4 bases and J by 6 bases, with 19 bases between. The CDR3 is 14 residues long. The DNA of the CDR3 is TGTGCCTGGATCCACCGGGACATACCCTCCGAGCAGTACTTC. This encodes CAWIHRDIPSEQYF.

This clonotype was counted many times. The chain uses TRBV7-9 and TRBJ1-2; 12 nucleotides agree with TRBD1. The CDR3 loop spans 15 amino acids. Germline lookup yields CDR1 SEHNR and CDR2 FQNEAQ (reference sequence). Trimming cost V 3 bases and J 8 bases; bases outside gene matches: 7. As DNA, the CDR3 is TGTGCCAGCAGCTTGGGGACAGGGGGCGCAGAAGGCTACACCTTC. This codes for CASSLGTGGAEGYTF.

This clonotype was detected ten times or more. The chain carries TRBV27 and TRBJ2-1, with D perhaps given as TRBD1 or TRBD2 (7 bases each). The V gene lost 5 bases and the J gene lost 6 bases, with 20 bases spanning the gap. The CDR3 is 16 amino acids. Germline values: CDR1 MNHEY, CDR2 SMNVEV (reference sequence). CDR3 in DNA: TGTGCCAGCAGTCCTAGGGCCCAGGGGGGGGGCAATGAGCAGTTCTTC. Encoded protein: CASSPRAQGGGNEQFF.

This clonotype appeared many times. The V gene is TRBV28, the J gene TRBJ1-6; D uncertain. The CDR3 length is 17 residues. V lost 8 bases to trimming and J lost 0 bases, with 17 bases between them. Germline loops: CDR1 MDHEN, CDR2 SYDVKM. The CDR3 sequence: CASQEGYYDSYNSPLHF. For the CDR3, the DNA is TGTGCCAGCCAAGAAGGGTATTACGACTCCTATAATTCACCCCTCCACTTT.

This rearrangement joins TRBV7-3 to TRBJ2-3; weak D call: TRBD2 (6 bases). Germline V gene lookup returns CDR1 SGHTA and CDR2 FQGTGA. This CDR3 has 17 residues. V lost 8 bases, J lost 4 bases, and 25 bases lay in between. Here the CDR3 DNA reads TGTGCCAGCTCAGCTTACTTATCGGGAGCGTACGCAGATACGCAGTATTTT. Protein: CASSAYLSGAYADTQYF.

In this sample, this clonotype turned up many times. The CDR3 loop reads CATSDPGTGAGGELFF. CDR3 nucleotides: TGTGCCACCAGTGATCCCGGGACAGGGGCCGGCGGGGAGCTGTTTTTT. The genes are TRBV24-1 and TRBJ2-2; 10 positions agree with TRBD1. V shed 3 bases, J shed 7 bases, and the junction held 7 bases outside the gene matches. This CDR3 contains 16 residues. CDR1 is KGHDR, CDR2 SFDVKD, per germline.